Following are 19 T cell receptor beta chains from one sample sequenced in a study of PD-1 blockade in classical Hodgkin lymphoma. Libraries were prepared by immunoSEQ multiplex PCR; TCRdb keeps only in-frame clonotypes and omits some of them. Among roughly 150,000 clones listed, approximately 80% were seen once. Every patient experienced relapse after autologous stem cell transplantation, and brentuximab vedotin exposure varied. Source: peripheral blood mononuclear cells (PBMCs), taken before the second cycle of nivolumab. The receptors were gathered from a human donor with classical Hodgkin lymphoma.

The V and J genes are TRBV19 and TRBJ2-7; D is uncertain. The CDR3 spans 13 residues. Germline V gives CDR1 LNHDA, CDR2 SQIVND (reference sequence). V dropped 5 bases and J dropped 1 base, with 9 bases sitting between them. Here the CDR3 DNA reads TGTGCCAGTAGTGGTGGGATTTCCTACGAGCAGTACTTC. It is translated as CASSGGISYEQYF. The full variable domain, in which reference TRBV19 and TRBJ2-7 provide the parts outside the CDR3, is DGGITQSPKYLFRKEGQNVTLSCEQNLNHDAMYWYRQDPGQGLRLIYYSQIVNDFQKGDIAEGYSVSREKKESFPLTVTSAQKNPTAFYLCASSGGISYEQYFGPGTRLTVT.

The CDR3 region is CAISEGTSGRYNEQFF. DNA for the CDR3: TGTGCCATCAGTGAGGGGACTAGCGGGCGCTACAATGAGCAGTTCTTC. The chain recombines TRBV10-3 with TRBJ2-1, with TRBD2 matching 12 bases. The V segment lost 2 bases and the J segment 3 bases; nucleotides outside the gene matches: 2. The CDR3 is 16 amino acids. Looked up from germline, CDR1 is ENHRY and CDR2 is SYGVKD.

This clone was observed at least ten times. The CDR3 coding sequence is TGCGCCAGCAGCCAAGACCCAGGGAGTCAGCCCCAGCATTTT. Translating gives CASSQDPGSQPQHF. V gene TRBV4-1 combines with J gene TRBJ1-5; D possibly corresponds to TRBD1 (5 bases). Germline assignment: CDR1 MGHRA and CDR2 YSYEKL. The CDR3 length is 14 residues. Trimming left V 0 bases short and J 6 bases short, with 9 bases between.

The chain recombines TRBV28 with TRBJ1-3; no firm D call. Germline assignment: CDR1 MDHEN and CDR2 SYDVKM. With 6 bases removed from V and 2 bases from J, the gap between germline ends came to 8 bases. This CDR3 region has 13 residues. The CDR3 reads CASSRYTGNTIYF. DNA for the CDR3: TGTGCCAGCAGCCGTTACACTGGAAACACCATATATTTT.

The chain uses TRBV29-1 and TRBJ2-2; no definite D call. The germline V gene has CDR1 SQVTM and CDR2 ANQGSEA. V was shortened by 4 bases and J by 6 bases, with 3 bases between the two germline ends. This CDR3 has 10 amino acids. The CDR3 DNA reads TGCAGCGTTGGTGCCGGGGAGCTGTTTTTT. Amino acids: CSVGAGELFF.

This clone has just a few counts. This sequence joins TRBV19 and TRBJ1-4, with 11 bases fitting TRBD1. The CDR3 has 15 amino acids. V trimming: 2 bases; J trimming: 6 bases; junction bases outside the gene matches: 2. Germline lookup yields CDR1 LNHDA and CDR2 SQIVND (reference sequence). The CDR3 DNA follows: TGTGCCAGTAGTATAACGGGACAGGGGGATGAAAAACTGTTTTTT. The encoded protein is CASSITGQGDEKLFF.

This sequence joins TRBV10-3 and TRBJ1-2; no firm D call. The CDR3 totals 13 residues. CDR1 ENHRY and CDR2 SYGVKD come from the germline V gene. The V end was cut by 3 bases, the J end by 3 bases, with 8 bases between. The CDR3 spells CAISELEDYGYTF. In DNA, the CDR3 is TGTGCCATCAGTGAACTGGAGGACTATGGCTACACCTTC.

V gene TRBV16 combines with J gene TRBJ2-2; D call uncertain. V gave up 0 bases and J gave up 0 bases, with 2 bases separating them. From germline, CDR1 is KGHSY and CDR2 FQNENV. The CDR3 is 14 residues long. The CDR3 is CASSQSANTGELFF. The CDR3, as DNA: TGTGCCAGCAGCCAATCAGCGAACACCGGGGAGCTGTTTTTT.

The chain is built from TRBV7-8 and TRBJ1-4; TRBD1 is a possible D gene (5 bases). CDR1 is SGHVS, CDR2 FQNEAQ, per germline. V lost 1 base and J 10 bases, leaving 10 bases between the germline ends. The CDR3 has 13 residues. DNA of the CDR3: TGTGCCAGCAGCTTAGTGGTCGGGGGAAAACTGTTTTTT. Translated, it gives CASSLVVGGKLFF.

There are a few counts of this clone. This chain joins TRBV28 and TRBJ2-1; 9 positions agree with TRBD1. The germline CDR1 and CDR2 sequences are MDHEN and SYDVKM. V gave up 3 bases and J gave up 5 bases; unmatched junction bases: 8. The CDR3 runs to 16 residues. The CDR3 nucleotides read TGTGCCAGCAGTTTCCCCCCCGGGACAGGGAACAATGAGCAGTTCTTC. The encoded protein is CASSFPPGTGNNEQFF.

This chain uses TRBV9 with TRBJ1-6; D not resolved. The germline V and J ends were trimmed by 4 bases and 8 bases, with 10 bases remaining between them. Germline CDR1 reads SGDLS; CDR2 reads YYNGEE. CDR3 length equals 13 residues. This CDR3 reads CASSSNRDSPLHF. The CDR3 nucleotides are TGTGCCAGCAGCTCCAACAGAGATTCACCCCTCCACTTT.

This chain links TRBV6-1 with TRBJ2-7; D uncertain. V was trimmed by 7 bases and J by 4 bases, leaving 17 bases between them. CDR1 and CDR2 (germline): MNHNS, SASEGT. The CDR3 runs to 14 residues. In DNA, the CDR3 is TGTGCCAGCAAACCCCCTCTTAGTATTTACGAGCAGTACTTC. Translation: CASKPPLSIYEQYF.

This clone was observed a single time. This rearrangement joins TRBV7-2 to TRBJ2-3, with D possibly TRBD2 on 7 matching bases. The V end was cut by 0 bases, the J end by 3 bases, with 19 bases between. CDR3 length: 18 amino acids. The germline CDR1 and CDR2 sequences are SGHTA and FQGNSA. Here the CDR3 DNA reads TGTGCCAGCAGCTTAGCTGCTCGTGGCGGGGGCCGGACAGATACGCAGTATTTT. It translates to CASSLAARGGGRTDTQYF.

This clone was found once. CDR3 bases: TGTGCCAGCAGTCACCGGGACAGGGGGAACAATGAGCAGTTCTTC. Protein product: CASSHRDRGNNEQFF. The chain uses TRBV6-5 and TRBJ2-1; 11 bases map to TRBD1. From germline, CDR1 is MNHEY and CDR2 SVGAGI. The CDR3 is 15 residues long. J was trimmed by 5 bases and V by 5 bases; bases with no gene match: 5.

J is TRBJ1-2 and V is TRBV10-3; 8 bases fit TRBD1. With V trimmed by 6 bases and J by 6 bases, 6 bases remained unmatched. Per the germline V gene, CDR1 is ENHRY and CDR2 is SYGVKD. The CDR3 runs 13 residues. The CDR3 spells CAISMDRENGYTF. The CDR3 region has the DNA TGTGCCATCAGCATGGACAGGGAAAATGGCTACACCTTC.

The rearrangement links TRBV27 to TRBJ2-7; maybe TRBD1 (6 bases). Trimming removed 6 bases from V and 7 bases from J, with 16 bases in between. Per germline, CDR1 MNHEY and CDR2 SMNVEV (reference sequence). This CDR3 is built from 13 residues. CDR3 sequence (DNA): TGTGCCAGCAGATCCAGGGGTGTGGGGGAGCAGTACTTC. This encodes CASRSRGVGEQYF.

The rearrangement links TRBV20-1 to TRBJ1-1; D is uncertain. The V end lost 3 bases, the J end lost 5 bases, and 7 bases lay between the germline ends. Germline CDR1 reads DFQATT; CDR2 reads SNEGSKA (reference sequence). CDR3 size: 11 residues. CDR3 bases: TGCAGTGCTAGGGTAGGGACTGAAGCTTTCTTT. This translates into CSARVGTEAFF.

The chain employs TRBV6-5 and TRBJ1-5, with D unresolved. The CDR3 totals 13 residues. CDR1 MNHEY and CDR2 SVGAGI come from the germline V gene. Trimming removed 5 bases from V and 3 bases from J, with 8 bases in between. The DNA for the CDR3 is TGTGCCAGCAGTATAGTCCCCAATCAGCCCCAGCATTTT. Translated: CASSIVPNQPQHF.

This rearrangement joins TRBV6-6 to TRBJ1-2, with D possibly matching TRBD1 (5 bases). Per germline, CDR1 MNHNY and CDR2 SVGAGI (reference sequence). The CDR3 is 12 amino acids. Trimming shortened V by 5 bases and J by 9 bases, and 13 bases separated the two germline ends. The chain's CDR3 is CASSQGHQSYTF. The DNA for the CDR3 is TGTGCCAGCAGTCAAGGACATCAAAGCTACACCTTC.